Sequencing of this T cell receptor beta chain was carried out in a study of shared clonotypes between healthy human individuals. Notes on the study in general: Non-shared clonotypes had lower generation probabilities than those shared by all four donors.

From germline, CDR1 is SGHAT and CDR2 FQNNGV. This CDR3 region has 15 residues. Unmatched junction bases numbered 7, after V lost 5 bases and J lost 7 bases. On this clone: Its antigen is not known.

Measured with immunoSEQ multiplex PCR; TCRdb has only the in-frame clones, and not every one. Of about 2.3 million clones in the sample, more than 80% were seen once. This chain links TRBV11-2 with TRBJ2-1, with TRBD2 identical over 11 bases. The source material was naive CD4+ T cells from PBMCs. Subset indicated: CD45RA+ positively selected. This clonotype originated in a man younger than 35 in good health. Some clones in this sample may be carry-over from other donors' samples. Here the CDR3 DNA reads TGTGCCAGCAGCGTAACTAGCGGGAGCGGAAATGAGCAGTTCTTC. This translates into CASSVTSGSGNEQFF.